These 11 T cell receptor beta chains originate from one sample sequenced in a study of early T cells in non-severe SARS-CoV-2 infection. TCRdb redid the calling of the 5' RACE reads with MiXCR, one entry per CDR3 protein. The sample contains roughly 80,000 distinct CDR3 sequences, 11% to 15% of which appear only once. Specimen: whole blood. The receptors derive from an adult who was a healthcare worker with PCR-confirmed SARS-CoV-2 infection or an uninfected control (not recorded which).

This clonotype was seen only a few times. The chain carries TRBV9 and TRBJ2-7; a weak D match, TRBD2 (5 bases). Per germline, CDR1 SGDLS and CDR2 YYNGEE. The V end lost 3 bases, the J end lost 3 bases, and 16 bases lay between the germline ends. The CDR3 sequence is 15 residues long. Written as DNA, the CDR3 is TGTGCCAGCAGCGCTCAGCTCGAGGGATTCTACGAGCAGTACTTC. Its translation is CASSAQLEGFYEQYF.

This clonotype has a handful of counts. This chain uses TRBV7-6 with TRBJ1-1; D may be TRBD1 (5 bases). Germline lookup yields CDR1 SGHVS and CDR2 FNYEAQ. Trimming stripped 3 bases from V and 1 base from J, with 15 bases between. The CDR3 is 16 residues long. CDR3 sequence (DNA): TGTGCCAGCAGCTTTTATGGTCCCAGGGCGAACACTGAAGCTTTCTTT. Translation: CASSFYGPRANTEAFF. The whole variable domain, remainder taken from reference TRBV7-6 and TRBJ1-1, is GAGVSQSPRYKVTKRGQDVALRCDPISGHVSLYWYRQALGQGPEFLTYFNYEAQQDKSGLPNDRFSAERPEGSISTLTIQRTEQRDSAMYRCASSFYGPRANTEAFFGQGTRLTVV.

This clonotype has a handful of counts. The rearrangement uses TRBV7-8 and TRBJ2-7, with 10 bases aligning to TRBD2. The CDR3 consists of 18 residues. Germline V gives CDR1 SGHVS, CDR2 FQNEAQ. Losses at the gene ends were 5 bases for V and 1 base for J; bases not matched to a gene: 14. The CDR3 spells CASSAAGKAGGPSYEQYF. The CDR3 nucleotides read TGTGCCAGCAGCGCAGCGGGTAAAGCGGGAGGGCCTTCCTACGAGCAGTACTTC. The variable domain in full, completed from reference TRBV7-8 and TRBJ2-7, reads GAGVSQSPRYKVAKRGQDVALRCDPISGHVSLFWYQQALGQGPEFLTYFQNEAQLDKSGLPSDRFFAERPEGSVSTLKIQRTQQEDSAVYLCASSAAGKAGGPSYEQYFGPGTRLTVT.

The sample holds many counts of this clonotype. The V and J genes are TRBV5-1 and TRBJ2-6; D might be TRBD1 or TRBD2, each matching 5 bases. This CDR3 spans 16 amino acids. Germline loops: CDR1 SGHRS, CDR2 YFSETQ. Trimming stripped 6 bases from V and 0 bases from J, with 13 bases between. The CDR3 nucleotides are TGCGCCAGCACAGCGGACACCCCCTCTGGGGCCAACGTCCTGACTTTC. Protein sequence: CASTADTPSGANVLTF.

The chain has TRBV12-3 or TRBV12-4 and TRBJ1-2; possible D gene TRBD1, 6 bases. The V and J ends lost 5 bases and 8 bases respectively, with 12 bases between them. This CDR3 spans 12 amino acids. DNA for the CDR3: TGTGCCAGCAGTCTGGGACATTTAGGCTACACCTTC. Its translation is CASSLGHLGYTF.

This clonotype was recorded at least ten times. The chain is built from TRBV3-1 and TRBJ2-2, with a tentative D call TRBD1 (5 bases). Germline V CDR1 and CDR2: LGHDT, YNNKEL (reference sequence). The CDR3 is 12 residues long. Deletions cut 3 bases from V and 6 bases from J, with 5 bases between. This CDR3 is CASSQGPGELFF. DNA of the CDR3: TGTGCCAGCAGCCAGGGGCCCGGGGAGCTGTTTTTT.

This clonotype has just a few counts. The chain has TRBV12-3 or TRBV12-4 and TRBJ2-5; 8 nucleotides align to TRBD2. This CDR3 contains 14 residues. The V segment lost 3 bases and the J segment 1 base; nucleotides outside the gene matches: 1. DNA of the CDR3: TGTGCCAGCAGTTTTCGGGGGGGCCAAGAGACCCAGTACTTC. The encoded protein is CASSFRGGQETQYF.

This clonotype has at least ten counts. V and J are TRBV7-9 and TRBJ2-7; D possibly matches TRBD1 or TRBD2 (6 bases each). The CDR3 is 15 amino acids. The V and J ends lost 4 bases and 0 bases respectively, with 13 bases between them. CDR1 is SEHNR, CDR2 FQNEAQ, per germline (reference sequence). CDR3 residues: CASSSGAGSSYEQYF. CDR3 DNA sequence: TGTGCCAGCAGCTCAGGGGCGGGGTCCTCCTACGAGCAGTACTTC. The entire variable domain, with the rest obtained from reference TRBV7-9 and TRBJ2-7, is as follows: DTGVSQNPRHKITKRGQNVTFRCDPISEHNRLYWYRQTLGQGPEFLTYFQNEAQLEKSRLLSDRFSAERPKGSFSTLEIQRTEQGDSAMYLCASSSGAGSSYEQYFGPGTRLTVT.

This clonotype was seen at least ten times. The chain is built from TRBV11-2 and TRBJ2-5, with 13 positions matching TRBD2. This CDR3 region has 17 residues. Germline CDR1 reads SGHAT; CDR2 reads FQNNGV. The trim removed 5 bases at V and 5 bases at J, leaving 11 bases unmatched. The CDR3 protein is CASSPGMGLAGRETQYF. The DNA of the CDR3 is TGTGCCAGCAGCCCGGGAATGGGACTAGCGGGACGGGAGACCCAGTACTTC.

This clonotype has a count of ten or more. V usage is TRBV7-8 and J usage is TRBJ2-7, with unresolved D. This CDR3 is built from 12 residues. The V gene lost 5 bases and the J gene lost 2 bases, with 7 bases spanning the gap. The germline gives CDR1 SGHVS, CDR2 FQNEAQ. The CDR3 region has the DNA TGTGCCAGCAGCCAACTTACCTACGAGCAGTACTTC. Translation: CASSQLTYEQYF.

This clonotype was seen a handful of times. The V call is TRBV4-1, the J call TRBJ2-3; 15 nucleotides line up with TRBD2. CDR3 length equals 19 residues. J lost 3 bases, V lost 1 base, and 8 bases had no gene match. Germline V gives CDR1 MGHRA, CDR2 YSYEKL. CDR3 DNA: TGCGCCAGCAGCCAAGCTGGACTAGCGGGGGGGCTTGGTACAGATACGCAGTATTTT. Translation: CASSQAGLAGGLGTDTQYF.